The TCR beta chain under discussion was sequenced for a study of read filtering for tumor transcriptome and immune sequencing. Between the trimmed V and J ends, which lost 6 bases and 5 bases, there was a span of 14 bases. Germline V CDR1 and CDR2: SQVTM, ANQGSEA. The length of the CDR3 is 13 residues. This library used 300 to 500 ng RNA and molecular barcoded adaptors spanning alpha/delta and beta/gamma chains. MiXCR was run by TCRdb on the reads, yielding one entry per CDR3 protein. The profile shows tens of thousands of distinct CDR3 sequences, around 20% of them singletons. This clonotype appeared many times.

This clonotype was obtained from a donor at least 40 years old with multiple myeloma. The sequencing sample was made of a population of CD138-negative cells sorted from bone marrow. The rearrangement links TRBV29-1 to TRBJ1-5, with D possibly TRBD1 on 5 matching bases. CDR3 sequence (DNA): TGCAGCGTCCTATCGAGAGGGGATCAGCCCCAGCATTTT. Amino acid sequence: CSVLSRGDQPQHF. The whole variable domain, filled in from reference TRBV29-1 and TRBJ1-5, reads SAVISQKPSRDICQRGTSLTIQCQVDSQVTMMFWYRQQPGQSLTLIATANQGSEATYESGFVIDKFPISRPNLTFSTLTVSNMSPEDSSIYLCSVLSRGDQPQHFGDGTRLSIL.